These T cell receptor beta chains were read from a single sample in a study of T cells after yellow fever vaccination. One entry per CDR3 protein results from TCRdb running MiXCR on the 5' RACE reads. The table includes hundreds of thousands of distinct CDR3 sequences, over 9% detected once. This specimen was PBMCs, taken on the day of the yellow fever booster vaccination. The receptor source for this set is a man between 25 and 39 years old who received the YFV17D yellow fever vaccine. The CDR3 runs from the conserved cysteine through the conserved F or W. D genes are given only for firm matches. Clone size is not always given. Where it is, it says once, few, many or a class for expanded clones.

CDR3 protein: CASSLAEGLRQPQHF
CDR3 DNA: TGTGCCAGCAGCCTCGCGGAGGGGTTACGGCAGCCCCAGCATTTT
J gene: TRBJ1-5
D gene: .
clone size: few
V gene: TRBV7-2

CDR3 protein: CASSLKAGTGLSNTEAFF
CDR3 DNA: TGTGCCAGCAGCCTCAAGGCGGGGACAGGGCTCTCGAACACTGAAGCTTTCTTT
J gene: TRBJ1-1
D gene: TRBD1
clone size: few
V gene: TRBV11-1

CDR3 protein: CASSSGPRHVGYTF
CDR3 DNA: TGTGCCAGCAGCTCGGGACCAAGGCACGTTGGCTACACCTTC
J gene: TRBJ1-2
D gene: .
clone size: .
V gene: TRBV11-1

CDR3 protein: CASSLEGAGTEAFF
CDR3 DNA: TGTGCCAGCAGCTTAGAGGGGGCCGGCACTGAAGCTTTCTTT
J gene: TRBJ1-1
D gene: .
clone size: many
V gene: TRBV11-3

CDR3 protein: CASTQTAVAGELFF
CDR3 DNA: TGTGCCAGCACGCAAACCGCGGTAGCCGGGGAGCTGTTTTTT
J gene: TRBJ2-2
D gene: .
clone size: few
V gene: TRBV12-3/TRBV12-4

CDR3 protein: CSVEEGWTDTQYF
CDR3 DNA: TGCAGCGTTGAAGAGGGGTGGACAGATACGCAGTATTTT
J gene: TRBJ2-3
D gene: .
clone size: .
V gene: TRBV29-1

CDR3 protein: CASSPGGLGTQYF
CDR3 DNA: TGTGCCAGCAGCCCCGGCGGGCTTGGCACCCAGTACTTC
J gene: TRBJ2-5
D gene: .
clone size: few
V gene: TRBV7-2

CDR3 protein: CASSLVGTSGSDEQFF
CDR3 DNA: TGTGCCAGCAGCTTAGTAGGGACTAGCGGGAGCGATGAGCAGTTCTTC
J gene: TRBJ2-1
D gene: TRBD2
clone size: few
V gene: TRBV7-2

CDR3 protein: CASTKLAGDAGELFF
CDR3 DNA: TGTGCCAGCACGAAGCTAGCGGGAGATGCCGGGGAGCTGTTTTTT
J gene: TRBJ2-2
D gene: TRBD2
clone size: few
V gene: TRBV6-2/TRBV6-3

CDR3 protein: CASSPSTGVQETQYF
CDR3 DNA: TGTGCCAGCAGTCCCTCTACAGGGGTGCAAGAGACCCAGTACTTC
J gene: TRBJ2-5
D gene: TRBD1
clone size: many
V gene: TRBV12-3/TRBV12-4

CDR3 protein: CASSRGENEKLFF
CDR3 DNA: TGTGCCAGCTCACGCGGGGAGAATGAAAAACTGTTTTTT
J gene: TRBJ1-4
D gene: .
clone size: .
V gene: TRBV18

CDR3 protein: CASSIWEGAYNEQFF
CDR3 DNA: TGCGCCAGCAGCATATGGGAGGGGGCCTACAATGAGCAGTTCTTC
J gene: TRBJ2-1
D gene: .
clone size: few
V gene: TRBV4-3

CDR3 protein: CASSRPGLAADTQYF
CDR3 DNA: TGTGCCAGCTCACGGCCGGGACTAGCAGCAGATACGCAGTATTTT
J gene: TRBJ2-3
D gene: TRBD2
clone size: many
V gene: TRBV18

CDR3 protein: CASSLSVGWETQYF
CDR3 DNA: TGTGCCAGCAGTTTAAGTGTGGGTTGGGAGACCCAGTACTTC
J gene: TRBJ2-5
D gene: .
clone size: .
V gene: TRBV12-3/TRBV12-4

CDR3 protein: CASSLALANYNEQFF
CDR3 DNA: TGTGCCAGCAGCTTAGCACTAGCGAACTACAATGAGCAGTTCTTC
J gene: TRBJ2-1
D gene: TRBD2
clone size: few
V gene: TRBV7-2

CDR3 protein: CATSRSAYGYTF
CDR3 DNA: TGTGCCACCAGCAGATCTGCCTATGGCTACACCTTC
J gene: TRBJ1-2
D gene: .
clone size: many
V gene: TRBV15

CDR3 protein: CASSLGMQFYEQYF
CDR3 DNA: TGTGCCAGCAGCTTAGGCATGCAGTTCTACGAGCAGTACTTC
J gene: TRBJ2-7
D gene: .
clone size: few
V gene: TRBV7-2

CDR3 protein: CASSPGRFATNEKLFF
CDR3 DNA: TGTGCCAGCAGCCCTGGACGGTTTGCAACTAATGAAAAACTGTTTTTT
J gene: TRBJ1-4
D gene: .
clone size: .
V gene: TRBV3-1

CDR3 protein: CASRVGQALNEQFF
CDR3 DNA: TGTGCCAGTAGAGTGGGACAGGCCCTCAATGAGCAGTTCTTC
J gene: TRBJ2-1
D gene: TRBD1
clone size: .
V gene: TRBV19

CDR3 protein: CASRSGRKPSQYF
CDR3 DNA: TGTGCCAGCAGGAGCGGGAGGAAGCCTTCCCAGTACTTC
J gene: TRBJ2-5
D gene: TRBD2
clone size: .
V gene: TRBV6-1

CDR3 protein: CASRTRSDHFETQYF
CDR3 DNA: TGTGCCAGCAGGACGAGGAGTGACCATTTTGAGACCCAGTACTTC
J gene: TRBJ2-5
D gene: .
clone size: few
V gene: TRBV11-2

CDR3 protein: CASSIGGANVLTF
CDR3 DNA: TGTGCCAGTAGTATCGGAGGGGCCAACGTCCTGACTTTC
J gene: TRBJ2-6
D gene: .
clone size: few
V gene: TRBV19

CDR3 protein: CASSQVFPAGEYDEQYF
CDR3 DNA: TGCGCCAGCAGCCAAGTCTTCCCAGCGGGAGAGTACGACGAGCAGTACTTC
J gene: TRBJ2-7
D gene: TRBD2
clone size: .
V gene: TRBV4-1

CDR3 protein: CASSQGQGNEQYF
CDR3 DNA: TGCGCCAGCAGTCAGGGACAGGGAAACGAGCAGTACTTC
J gene: TRBJ2-7
D gene: TRBD1
clone size: few
V gene: TRBV23-1

CDR3 protein: CASRSMPPQGSYYEQYF
CDR3 DNA: TGTGCCAGCAGATCAATGCCCCCACAGGGGTCTTACTACGAGCAGTACTTC
J gene: TRBJ2-7
D gene: TRBD1
clone size: .
V gene: TRBV6-2/TRBV6-3

CDR3 protein: CASSPPSPGTDNEKLFF
CDR3 DNA: TGTGCCAGCTCACCACCCAGCCCCGGGACAGATAACGAAAAACTGTTTTTT
J gene: TRBJ1-4
D gene: TRBD1
clone size: few
V gene: TRBV18

CDR3 protein: CSANPGLAVYNEQFF
CDR3 DNA: TGCAGTGCAAACCCGGGACTAGCGGTTTACAATGAGCAGTTCTTC
J gene: TRBJ2-1
D gene: TRBD2
clone size: few
V gene: TRBV20-1

CDR3 protein: CASSLKQRDKAYEQYF
CDR3 DNA: TGTGCCAGCAGCTTGAAACAACGGGACAAAGCCTACGAGCAGTACTTC
J gene: TRBJ2-7
D gene: .
clone size: .
V gene: TRBV5-6

CDR3 protein: CASSTAGGNEQFF
CDR3 DNA: TGCGCCAGCAGCACCGCGGGGGGCAATGAGCAGTTCTTC
J gene: TRBJ2-1
D gene: TRBD2
clone size: few
V gene: TRBV5-1

CDR3 protein: CASSPGLAGSSGANVLTF
CDR3 DNA: TGCGCCAGCAGCCCGGGACTAGCGGGAAGCTCTGGGGCCAACGTCCTGACTTTC
J gene: TRBJ2-6
D gene: TRBD2
clone size: few
V gene: TRBV5-1

CDR3 protein: CASSPGVPCYGYTF
CDR3 DNA: TGTGCCAGCAGCCCAGGGGTCCCCTGCTATGGCTACACCTTC
J gene: TRBJ1-2
D gene: .
clone size: once
V gene: TRBV5-6

CDR3 protein: CASSARTGGNTIYF
CDR3 DNA: TGTGCCAGCAGCGCCCGGACAGGAGGAAACACCATATATTTT
J gene: TRBJ1-3
D gene: TRBD1
clone size: .
V gene: TRBV3-1

CDR3 protein: CASTPASGPSYEQYF
CDR3 DNA: TGTGCCAGCACCCCCGCAAGCGGGCCATCCTACGAGCAGTACTTC
J gene: TRBJ2-7
D gene: .
clone size: few
V gene: TRBV28

CDR3 protein: CSVALGVMRGQFF
CDR3 DNA: TGCAGCGTTGCACTGGGGGTCATGAGGGGGCAGTTCTTC
J gene: TRBJ2-1
D gene: .
clone size: many
V gene: TRBV29-1

CDR3 protein: CASNIDISGNTIYF
CDR3 DNA: TGTGCCAGCAACATCGATATCTCTGGAAACACCATATATTTT
J gene: TRBJ1-3
D gene: .
clone size: .
V gene: TRBV7-9

CDR3 protein: CATSDYGSNQPQHF
CDR3 DNA: TGTGCCACCAGTGATTACGGCTCCAATCAGCCCCAGCATTTT
J gene: TRBJ1-5
D gene: .
clone size: .
V gene: TRBV24-1

CDR3 protein: CASSLGTMAYNEQFF
CDR3 DNA: TGTGCCAGCAGCTTGGGGACTATGGCCTACAATGAGCAGTTCTTC
J gene: TRBJ2-1
D gene: TRBD2
clone size: many
V gene: TRBV12-3/TRBV12-4

CDR3 protein: CASSLVGQGNSPLHF
CDR3 DNA: TGCGCCAGCAGCTTGGTAGGGCAGGGCAATTCACCCCTCCACTTT
J gene: TRBJ1-6
D gene: .
clone size: .
V gene: TRBV5-1

CDR3 protein: CASSLDSYTDTQYF
CDR3 DNA: TGTGCCAGCAGCTTAGATAGCTACACAGATACGCAGTATTTT
J gene: TRBJ2-3
D gene: .
clone size: many
V gene: TRBV7-2

CDR3 protein: CASSLYWGRGAYNEQFF
CDR3 DNA: TGTGCCAGCAGCTTGTATTGGGGCCGGGGGGCCTACAATGAGCAGTTCTTC
J gene: TRBJ2-1
D gene: TRBD2
clone size: few
V gene: TRBV7-2

CDR3 protein: CSAGTSGLSYNEQFF
CDR3 DNA: TGCAGTGCTGGAACTAGCGGACTTTCCTACAATGAGCAGTTCTTC
J gene: TRBJ2-1
D gene: TRBD2
clone size: .
V gene: TRBV20-1

CDR3 protein: CASSLTLYRGAFF
CDR3 DNA: TGTGCCAGCAGCTTAACACTCTACCGCGGGGCTTTCTTT
J gene: TRBJ1-1
D gene: .
clone size: few
V gene: TRBV7-2

CDR3 protein: CAWGREQPQHF
CDR3 DNA: TGTGCCTGGGGGAGGGAACAGCCCCAGCATTTT
J gene: TRBJ1-5
D gene: .
clone size: few
V gene: TRBV30

CDR3 protein: CASSQPRLAGGPEQFF
CDR3 DNA: TGCGCCAGCAGTCAGCCGAGACTAGCGGGAGGGCCTGAGCAGTTCTTC
J gene: TRBJ2-1
D gene: TRBD2
clone size: .
V gene: TRBV23-1

CDR3 protein: CASSLVGLADSTDTQYF
CDR3 DNA: TGTGCCAGCAGCTTAGTAGGGCTAGCGGATAGCACAGATACGCAGTATTTT
J gene: TRBJ2-3
D gene: TRBD2
clone size: .
V gene: TRBV7-2

CDR3 protein: CAWSRGGTGVEQYF
CDR3 DNA: TGTGCCTGGAGTAGGGGAGGGACAGGGGTCGAGCAGTACTTC
J gene: TRBJ2-7
D gene: TRBD1
clone size: .
V gene: TRBV30

CDR3 protein: CSASSGGKGNEQFF
CDR3 DNA: TGCAGTGCTAGCTCCGGAGGAAAGGGCAATGAGCAGTTCTTC
J gene: TRBJ2-1
D gene: .
clone size: few
V gene: TRBV20-1

CDR3 protein: CAINRGGRRQETQYF
CDR3 DNA: TGTGCCATCAATAGGGGCGGGAGAAGGCAAGAGACCCAGTACTTC
J gene: TRBJ2-5
D gene: TRBD2
clone size: few
V gene: TRBV10-3

CDR3 protein: CASSPNIHREQFF
CDR3 DNA: TGTGCCAGCAGTCCAAATATTCATCGGGAGCAGTTCTTC
J gene: TRBJ2-1
D gene: .
clone size: .
V gene: TRBV13